A selection of T cell receptor beta chains follows, all from one sample in a study of T cells in Graves' hyperthyroidism and ophthalmopathy. TCRdb re-derived calls from the multiplex PCR reads in MiXCR, one entry per CDR3 protein. This sample yields about 560,000 distinct CDR3 sequences, of which about 45% are seen a single time; roughly 8.2% belongs to the top ten. Input material: peripheral blood or thyroid tissue (not recorded which). These receptors were collected from a woman in her late teens or twenties with Graves' hyperthyroidism. CDR3s leave out the opening cysteine and the closing phenylalanine or tryptophan. The D gene is left open where the match is weak. The listing skips clone size in some rows; elsewhere it reads once, few, many or a size class.

D gene	clone size	V gene	J gene	CDR3 protein
.	many	TRBV9	TRBJ1-6	ASSVDGKPLH
.	.	TRBV4-2	TRBJ1-2	ASGPTGVGYT
.	many	TRBV15	TRBJ2-7	ATSRSLGQRYEQY
.	.	TRBV29-1	TRBJ1-2	SVDRLDSYNYGYT
TRBD1	few	TRBV7-8	TRBJ2-7	ASSFYRGPYEQY
.	.	TRBV20-1	TRBJ1-1	SARRGASTEAF
.	many	TRBV29-1	TRBJ1-2	SATGTDYGYT
TRBD1	.	TRBV29-1	TRBJ1-2	SVLGPGQGPFGYT
TRBD2	.	TRBV7-2	TRBJ2-7	ASSLEGGLNEQY
.	.	TRBV6-5	TRBJ2-2	ASSYLLGHGELF
.	.	TRBV25-1	TRBJ1-2	ASVATVNYGYT
TRBD1	many	TRBV2	TRBJ1-2	ASTGQGGGYT
.	.	TRBV24-1	TRBJ2-3	ATSVGIGDTQY
.	.	TRBV5-1	TRBJ2-5	ASSLVSWETQC
TRBD2	.	TRBV10-3	TRBJ2-7	ASSSLAGGTYEQY
TRBD1	.	TRBV20-1	TRBJ1-1	SARDSDREAF
.	.	TRBV19	TRBJ2-6	ASSIGTEAGANVLT
TRBD1	many	TRBV15	TRBJ2-5	ATARDRGSGETQY
.	many	TRBV5-1	TRBJ1-2	ASSLFDSGYT
TRBD1	medium-sized	TRBV29-1	TRBJ1-2	SVEDGQGGGYT
.	many	TRBV19	TRBJ2-7	ASSMGLAYEQY
.	.	TRBV2	TRBJ2-5	ASSPDWETQY
.	.	TRBV29-1	TRBJ2-7	SVVRGSKYEQY
.	.	TRBV11-2	TRBJ1-2	ASVGGGYT
TRBD1	.	TRBV2	TRBJ1-5	ASSARGTGHQPQH
.	few	TRBV7-2	TRBJ1-3	ASSRANSGNTIY